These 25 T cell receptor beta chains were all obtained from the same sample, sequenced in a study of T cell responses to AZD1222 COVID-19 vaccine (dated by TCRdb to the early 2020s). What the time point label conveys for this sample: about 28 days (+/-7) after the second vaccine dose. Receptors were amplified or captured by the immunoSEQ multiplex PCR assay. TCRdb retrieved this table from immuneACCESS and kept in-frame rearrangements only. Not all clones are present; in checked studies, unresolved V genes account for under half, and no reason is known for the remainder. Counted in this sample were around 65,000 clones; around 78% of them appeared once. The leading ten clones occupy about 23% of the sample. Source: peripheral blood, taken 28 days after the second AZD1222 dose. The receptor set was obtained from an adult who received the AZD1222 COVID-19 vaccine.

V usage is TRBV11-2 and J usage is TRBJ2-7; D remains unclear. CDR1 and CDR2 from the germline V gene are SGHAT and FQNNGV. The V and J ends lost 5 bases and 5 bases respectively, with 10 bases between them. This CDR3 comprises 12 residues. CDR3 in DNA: TGTGCCAGCAGCCCCTTTCGAAACGAGCAGTACTTC. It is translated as CASSPFRNEQYF. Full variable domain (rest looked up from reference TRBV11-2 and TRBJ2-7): EAGVAQSPRYKIIEKRQSVAFWCNPISGHATLYWYQQILGQGPKLLIQFQNNGVVDDSQLPKDRFSAERLKGVDSTLKIQPAKLEDSAVYLCASSPFRNEQYFGPGTRLTVT.

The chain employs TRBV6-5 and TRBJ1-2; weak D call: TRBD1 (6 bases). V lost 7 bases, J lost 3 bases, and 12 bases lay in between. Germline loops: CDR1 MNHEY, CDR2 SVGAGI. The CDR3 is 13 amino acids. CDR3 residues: CASNLQGDYGYTF. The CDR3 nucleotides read TGTGCCAGCAATTTACAGGGTGACTATGGCTACACCTTC.

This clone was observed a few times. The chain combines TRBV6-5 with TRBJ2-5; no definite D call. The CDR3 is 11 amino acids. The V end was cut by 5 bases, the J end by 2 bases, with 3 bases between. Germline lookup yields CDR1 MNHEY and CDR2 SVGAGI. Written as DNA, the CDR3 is TGTGCCAGCAGTAGACAAGAGACCCAGTACTTC. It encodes CASSRQETQYF.

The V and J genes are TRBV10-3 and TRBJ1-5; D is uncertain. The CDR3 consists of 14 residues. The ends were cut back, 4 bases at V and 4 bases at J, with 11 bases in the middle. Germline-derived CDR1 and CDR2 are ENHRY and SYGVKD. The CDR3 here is CAISASELNQPQHF. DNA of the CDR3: TGTGCCATCAGTGCATCAGAACTTAATCAGCCCCAGCATTTT.

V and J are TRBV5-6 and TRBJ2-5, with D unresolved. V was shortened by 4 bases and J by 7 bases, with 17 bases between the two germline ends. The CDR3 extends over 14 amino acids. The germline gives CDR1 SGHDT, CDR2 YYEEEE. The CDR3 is CASSVGPSDPTQYF. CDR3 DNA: TGTGCCAGCAGCGTGGGCCCCTCTGATCCGACCCAGTACTTC.

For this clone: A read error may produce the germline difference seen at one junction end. CDR3 protein: CSFDREGYGYTF. DNA of the CDR3: TGCAGCTTTGACAGGGAAGGCTATGGCTACACCTTC. The V call is TRBV29-1, the J call TRBJ1-2, with TRBD1 matching 7 bases. CDR1 is SQVTM and CDR2 is ANQGSEA in the germline V gene. The CDR3 length is 12 residues.

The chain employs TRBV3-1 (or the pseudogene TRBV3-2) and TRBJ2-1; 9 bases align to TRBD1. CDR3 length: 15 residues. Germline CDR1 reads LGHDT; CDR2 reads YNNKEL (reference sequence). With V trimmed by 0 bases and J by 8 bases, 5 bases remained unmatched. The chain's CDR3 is CASSQDRTGEDEQFF. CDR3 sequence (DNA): TGTGCCAGCAGCCAAGATAGGACAGGGGAGGATGAGCAGTTCTTC.

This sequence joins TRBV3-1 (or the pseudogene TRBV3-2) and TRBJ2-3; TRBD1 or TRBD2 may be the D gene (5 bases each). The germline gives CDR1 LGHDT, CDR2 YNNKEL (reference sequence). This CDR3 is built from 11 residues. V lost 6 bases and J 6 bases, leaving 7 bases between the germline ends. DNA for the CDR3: TGTGCCAGCAGGAGGGACGATACGCAGTATTTT. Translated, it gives CASRRDDTQYF.

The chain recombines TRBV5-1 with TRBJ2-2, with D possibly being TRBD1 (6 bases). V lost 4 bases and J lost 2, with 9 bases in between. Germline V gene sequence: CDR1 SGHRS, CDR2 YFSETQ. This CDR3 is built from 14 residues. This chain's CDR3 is CASSTQGNTGELFF. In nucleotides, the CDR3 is TGCGCCAGCAGCACACAGGGTAACACCGGGGAGCTGTTTTTT.

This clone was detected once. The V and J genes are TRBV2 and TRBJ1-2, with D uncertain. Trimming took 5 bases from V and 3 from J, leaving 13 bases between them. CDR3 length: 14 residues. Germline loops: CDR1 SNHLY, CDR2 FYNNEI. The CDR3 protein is CASSYGPVDYGYTF. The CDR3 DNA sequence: TGTGCCAGCAGTTACGGGCCTGTTGACTATGGCTACACCTTC.

The CDR3 here is CASSSPATSERAYEQYF. The CDR3 nucleotides read TGTGCCAGCAGCTCCCCGGCGACTAGCGAAAGGGCCTACGAGCAGTACTTC. The rearrangement joins TRBV7-9 to TRBJ2-7; 8 bases agree with TRBD2. Per germline, CDR1 SEHNR and CDR2 FQNEAQ (reference sequence). The CDR3 is made up of 17 amino acids. The ends lost 4 bases at V and 2 bases at J; junction bases unmatched: 13. Full variable domain (rest looked up from reference TRBV7-9 and TRBJ2-7): DTGVSQNPRHKITKRGQNVTFRCDPISEHNRLYWYRQTLGQGPEFLTYFQNEAQLEKSRLLSDRFSAERPKGSFSTLEIQRTEQGDSAMYLCASSSPATSERAYEQYFGPGTRLTVT.

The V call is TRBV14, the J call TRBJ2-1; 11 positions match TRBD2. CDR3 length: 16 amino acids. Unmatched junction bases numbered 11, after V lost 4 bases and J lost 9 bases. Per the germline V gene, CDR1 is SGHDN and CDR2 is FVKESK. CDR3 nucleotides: TGTGCCAGCAGCCTAATCTTTAGCGGGAGGGCCGCTGAGCAGTTCTTC. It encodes CASSLIFSGRAAEQFF.

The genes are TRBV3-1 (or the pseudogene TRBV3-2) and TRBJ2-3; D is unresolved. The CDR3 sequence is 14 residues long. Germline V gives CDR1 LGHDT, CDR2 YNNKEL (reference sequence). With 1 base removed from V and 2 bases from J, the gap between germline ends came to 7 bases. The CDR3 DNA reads TGTGCCAGCAGCCAAGTGGGCTTCACAGATACGCAGTATTTT. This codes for CASSQVGFTDTQYF.

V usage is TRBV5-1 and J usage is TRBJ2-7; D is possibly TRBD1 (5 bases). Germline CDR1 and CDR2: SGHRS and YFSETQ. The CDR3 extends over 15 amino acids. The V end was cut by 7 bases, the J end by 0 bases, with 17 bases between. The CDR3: CASGRAGPTSYEQYF. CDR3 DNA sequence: TGCGCCAGCGGCCGGGCAGGGCCAACCTCCTACGAGCAGTACTTC.

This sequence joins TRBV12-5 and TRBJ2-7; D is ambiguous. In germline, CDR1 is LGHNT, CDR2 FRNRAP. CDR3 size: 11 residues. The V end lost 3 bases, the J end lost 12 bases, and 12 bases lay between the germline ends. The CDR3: CASGFGESRYF. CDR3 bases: TGTGCTAGTGGTTTTGGCGAGAGTCGGTACTTC. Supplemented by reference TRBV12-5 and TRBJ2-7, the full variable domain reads DARVTQTPRHKVTEMGQEVTMRCQPILGHNTVFWYRQTMMQGLELLAYFRNRAPLDDSGMPKDRFSAEMPDATLATLKIQPSEPRDSAVYFCASGFGESRYFGPGTRLTVT.

The CDR3 DNA follows: TGTGCCAGCAGCTCCCCCGGGACAGGATTGCGCTATGGCTACACCTTC. This sequence encodes CASSSPGTGLRYGYTF. This rearrangement joins TRBV5-6 to TRBJ1-2; 8 nucleotides agree with TRBD1. CDR1 is SGHDT, CDR2 YYEEEE, per germline. CDR3 length: 16 amino acids. With V trimmed by 3 bases and J by 4 bases, 11 bases remained unmatched. The whole variable domain, remainder taken from reference TRBV5-6 and TRBJ1-2, is DAGVTQSPTHLIKTRGQQVTLRCSPKSGHDTVSWYQQALGQGPQFIFQYYEEEERQRGNFPDRFSGHQFPNYSSELNVNALLLGDSALYLCASSSPGTGLRYGYTFGSGTRLTVV.

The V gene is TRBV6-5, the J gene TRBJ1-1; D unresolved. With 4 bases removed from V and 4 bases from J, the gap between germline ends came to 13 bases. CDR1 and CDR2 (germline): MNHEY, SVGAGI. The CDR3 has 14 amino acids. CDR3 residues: CASSSPVKGTEAFF. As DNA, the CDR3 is TGTGCCAGCAGTTCTCCGGTGAAGGGCACTGAAGCTTTCTTT.

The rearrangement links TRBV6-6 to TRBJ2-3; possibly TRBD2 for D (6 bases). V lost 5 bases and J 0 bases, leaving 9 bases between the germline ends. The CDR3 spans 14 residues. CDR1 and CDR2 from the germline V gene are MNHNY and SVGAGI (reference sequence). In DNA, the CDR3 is TGTGCCAGCAGTCCGGAGGGAAGCACAGATACGCAGTATTTT. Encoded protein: CASSPEGSTDTQYF.

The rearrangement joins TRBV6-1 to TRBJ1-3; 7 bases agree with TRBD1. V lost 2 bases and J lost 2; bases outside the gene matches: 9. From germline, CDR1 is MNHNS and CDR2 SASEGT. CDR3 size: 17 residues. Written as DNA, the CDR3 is TGTGCCAGCAGTGAAAGTTGGGGCAGGGGGGCTGGAAACACCATATATTTT. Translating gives CASSESWGRGAGNTIYF.

In nucleotides, the CDR3 is TGTGCCAGCAGCTTAGGTAGCGGGAGTTTCCCCTACGAGCAGTACTTC. Translated: CASSLGSGSFPYEQYF. The chain uses TRBV7-8 and TRBJ2-7; 9 positions agree with TRBD2. V shed 1 base, J shed 2 bases, and the junction held 6 bases outside the gene matches. CDR1 is SGHVS, CDR2 FQNEAQ, per germline. The CDR3 is made up of 16 amino acids.

The CDR3 DNA reads as TGTGCCAGCAGCTTGGACGGGGACAATGAGCAGTTCTTC. Translated: CASSLDGDNEQFF. This chain joins TRBV7-9 and TRBJ2-1, with a possible D match to TRBD2 (5 bases). The CDR3 runs 13 residues. V lost 3 bases and J lost 5, with 8 bases in between. The germline V gene encodes CDR1 SEHNR and CDR2 FQNEAQ (reference sequence).

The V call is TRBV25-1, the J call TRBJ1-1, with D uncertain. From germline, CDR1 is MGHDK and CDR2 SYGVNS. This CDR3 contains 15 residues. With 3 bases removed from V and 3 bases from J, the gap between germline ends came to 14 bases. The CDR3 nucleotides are TGTGCCAGCAGTGAGTTAGGGAATTTGGACACTGAAGCTTTCTTT. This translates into CASSELGNLDTEAFF.

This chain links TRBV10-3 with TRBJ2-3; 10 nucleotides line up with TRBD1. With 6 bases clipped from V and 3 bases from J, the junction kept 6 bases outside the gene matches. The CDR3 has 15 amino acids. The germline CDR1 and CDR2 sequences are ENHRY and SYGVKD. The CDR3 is CAIRNRDRGTDTQYF. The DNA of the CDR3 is TGTGCCATCAGGAACCGGGACAGGGGAACAGATACGCAGTATTTT.

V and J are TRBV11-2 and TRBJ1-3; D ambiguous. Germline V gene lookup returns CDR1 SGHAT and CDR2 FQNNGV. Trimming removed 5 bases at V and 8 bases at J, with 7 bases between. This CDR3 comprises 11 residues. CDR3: CASSPFYTIYF. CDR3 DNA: TGTGCCAGCAGCCCCTTTTACACCATATATTTT.

The CDR3 loop is CASSWAGDRLYGYTF. For the CDR3, the DNA is TGTGCCAGCAGCTGGGCTGGGGACAGACTCTATGGCTACACCTTC. The chain has TRBV7-9 and TRBJ1-2; TRBD1 agrees at 7 bases. Germline assignment: CDR1 SEHNR and CDR2 FQNEAQ (reference sequence). The CDR3 sequence is 15 residues long. The V gene end was trimmed by 4 bases and the J gene end by 4 bases; junction bases not matched to a gene: 9.